This is a list of T cell receptor beta chains from one sample in a study of cytomegalovirus exposure and HLA in healthy donors. Profiling relied on immunoSEQ multiplex PCR, and the TCRdb table lists in-frame clones only, not all of them. Here the sample spans 100,000 to 150,000 clones, approximately 94% being singletons. Sequenced: PBMCs. These receptors came from a young man in good health and CMV-seronegative. CDR3s include the opening cysteine and the closing phenylalanine or tryptophan. The order of the fields is D gene, J gene, V gene, CDR3 DNA, CDR3 protein. D genes are given only for firm matches.

-	TRBJ1-2	TRBV7-2	TGTGCCAGCAGCCCGAGCGTAGGGAGGGACTATGGCTACACCTTC	CASSPSVGRDYGYTF
TRBD2	TRBJ2-7	TRBV7-2	TGTGCCAGCAGCTTAGTTGGTAGCGGGAACGACGAGCAGTACTTC	CASSLVGSGNDEQYF
-	TRBJ2-7	TRBV30	TGTGCCTGGACAACGTGGTCAGGTCGCGGGGAGCAGTACTTC	CAWTTWSGRGEQYF
TRBD1	TRBJ1-1	TRBV5-4	TGTGCCAGCAGCATCGACAGGGTGGGCGCTTTCTTT	CASSIDRVGAFF
-	TRBJ2-1	TRBV28	TGTGCCAGCAGCCCTGAAGGGGACAATGAGCAGTTCTTC	CASSPEGDNEQFF
TRBD1	TRBJ2-1	TRBV29-1	TGCAGCGTTGCGGAGCAGGGGGTCGACAATGAGCAGTTCTTC	CSVAEQGVDNEQFF
-	TRBJ2-7	TRBV7-9	TGTGCCAGCAGCCCGACTATTACCTACGAGCAGTACTTC	CASSPTITYEQYF
TRBD1	TRBJ2-1	TRBV10-3	TGTGCCATCAGTGAAGGGACAGGGGTACCCGTCAATGAGCAGTTCTTC	CAISEGTGVPVNEQFF
-	TRBJ2-7	TRBV10-3	TGTGCCATCAGTGAGTCGGAGGCTAGCGCACCCTACGAGCAGTACTTC	CAISESEASAPYEQYF
-	TRBJ1-5	TRBV19	TGTGCCAGTAGTATAGTCAGTAGCAATCAGCCCCAGCATTTT	CASSIVSSNQPQHF
TRBD1	TRBJ2-3	TRBV7-2	TGTGCCAGCAGCCCCGAAGACAGGGTGTTTACAGATACGCAGTATTTT	CASSPEDRVFTDTQYF